These T cell receptor beta chains were read from a single sample in a study of cytomegalovirus exposure and HLA in healthy donors. Libraries were prepared by immunoSEQ multiplex PCR; TCRdb keeps only in-frame clonotypes and omits some of them. The sample has 93,000 or so clones; under 85% are singletons. The sequencing sample was made of PBMCs. The receptors shown here come from a man in his fifties or sixties in good health and CMV-seropositive. CDR3s include the opening cysteine and the closing phenylalanine or tryptophan.

>TRBJ2-3|TRBV18
CASSPGTQTDTQYF
>TRBJ2-3|TRBV5-1
CASSVNAGGPGDTQYF
>NA|TRBV2
CASRRGLASSYEQYF
>TRBJ2-7|TRBV28
CASSNRDRTTSDWGVTYEQYF
>TRBJ2-5|TRBV10-3
CATWDRVAETQYF
>TRBJ2-7|TRBV7-9
CASSSSTGSSYEQYF
>TRBJ2-3|TRBV7-2
CASSLEGQRTDTQYF
>TRBJ2-3|TRBV2
CATRQGADTQYF
>TRBJ2-2|TRBV28
CASSLPLPGAWTGELFF
>TRBJ2-5|TRBV6-6
CASGRDQETQYF